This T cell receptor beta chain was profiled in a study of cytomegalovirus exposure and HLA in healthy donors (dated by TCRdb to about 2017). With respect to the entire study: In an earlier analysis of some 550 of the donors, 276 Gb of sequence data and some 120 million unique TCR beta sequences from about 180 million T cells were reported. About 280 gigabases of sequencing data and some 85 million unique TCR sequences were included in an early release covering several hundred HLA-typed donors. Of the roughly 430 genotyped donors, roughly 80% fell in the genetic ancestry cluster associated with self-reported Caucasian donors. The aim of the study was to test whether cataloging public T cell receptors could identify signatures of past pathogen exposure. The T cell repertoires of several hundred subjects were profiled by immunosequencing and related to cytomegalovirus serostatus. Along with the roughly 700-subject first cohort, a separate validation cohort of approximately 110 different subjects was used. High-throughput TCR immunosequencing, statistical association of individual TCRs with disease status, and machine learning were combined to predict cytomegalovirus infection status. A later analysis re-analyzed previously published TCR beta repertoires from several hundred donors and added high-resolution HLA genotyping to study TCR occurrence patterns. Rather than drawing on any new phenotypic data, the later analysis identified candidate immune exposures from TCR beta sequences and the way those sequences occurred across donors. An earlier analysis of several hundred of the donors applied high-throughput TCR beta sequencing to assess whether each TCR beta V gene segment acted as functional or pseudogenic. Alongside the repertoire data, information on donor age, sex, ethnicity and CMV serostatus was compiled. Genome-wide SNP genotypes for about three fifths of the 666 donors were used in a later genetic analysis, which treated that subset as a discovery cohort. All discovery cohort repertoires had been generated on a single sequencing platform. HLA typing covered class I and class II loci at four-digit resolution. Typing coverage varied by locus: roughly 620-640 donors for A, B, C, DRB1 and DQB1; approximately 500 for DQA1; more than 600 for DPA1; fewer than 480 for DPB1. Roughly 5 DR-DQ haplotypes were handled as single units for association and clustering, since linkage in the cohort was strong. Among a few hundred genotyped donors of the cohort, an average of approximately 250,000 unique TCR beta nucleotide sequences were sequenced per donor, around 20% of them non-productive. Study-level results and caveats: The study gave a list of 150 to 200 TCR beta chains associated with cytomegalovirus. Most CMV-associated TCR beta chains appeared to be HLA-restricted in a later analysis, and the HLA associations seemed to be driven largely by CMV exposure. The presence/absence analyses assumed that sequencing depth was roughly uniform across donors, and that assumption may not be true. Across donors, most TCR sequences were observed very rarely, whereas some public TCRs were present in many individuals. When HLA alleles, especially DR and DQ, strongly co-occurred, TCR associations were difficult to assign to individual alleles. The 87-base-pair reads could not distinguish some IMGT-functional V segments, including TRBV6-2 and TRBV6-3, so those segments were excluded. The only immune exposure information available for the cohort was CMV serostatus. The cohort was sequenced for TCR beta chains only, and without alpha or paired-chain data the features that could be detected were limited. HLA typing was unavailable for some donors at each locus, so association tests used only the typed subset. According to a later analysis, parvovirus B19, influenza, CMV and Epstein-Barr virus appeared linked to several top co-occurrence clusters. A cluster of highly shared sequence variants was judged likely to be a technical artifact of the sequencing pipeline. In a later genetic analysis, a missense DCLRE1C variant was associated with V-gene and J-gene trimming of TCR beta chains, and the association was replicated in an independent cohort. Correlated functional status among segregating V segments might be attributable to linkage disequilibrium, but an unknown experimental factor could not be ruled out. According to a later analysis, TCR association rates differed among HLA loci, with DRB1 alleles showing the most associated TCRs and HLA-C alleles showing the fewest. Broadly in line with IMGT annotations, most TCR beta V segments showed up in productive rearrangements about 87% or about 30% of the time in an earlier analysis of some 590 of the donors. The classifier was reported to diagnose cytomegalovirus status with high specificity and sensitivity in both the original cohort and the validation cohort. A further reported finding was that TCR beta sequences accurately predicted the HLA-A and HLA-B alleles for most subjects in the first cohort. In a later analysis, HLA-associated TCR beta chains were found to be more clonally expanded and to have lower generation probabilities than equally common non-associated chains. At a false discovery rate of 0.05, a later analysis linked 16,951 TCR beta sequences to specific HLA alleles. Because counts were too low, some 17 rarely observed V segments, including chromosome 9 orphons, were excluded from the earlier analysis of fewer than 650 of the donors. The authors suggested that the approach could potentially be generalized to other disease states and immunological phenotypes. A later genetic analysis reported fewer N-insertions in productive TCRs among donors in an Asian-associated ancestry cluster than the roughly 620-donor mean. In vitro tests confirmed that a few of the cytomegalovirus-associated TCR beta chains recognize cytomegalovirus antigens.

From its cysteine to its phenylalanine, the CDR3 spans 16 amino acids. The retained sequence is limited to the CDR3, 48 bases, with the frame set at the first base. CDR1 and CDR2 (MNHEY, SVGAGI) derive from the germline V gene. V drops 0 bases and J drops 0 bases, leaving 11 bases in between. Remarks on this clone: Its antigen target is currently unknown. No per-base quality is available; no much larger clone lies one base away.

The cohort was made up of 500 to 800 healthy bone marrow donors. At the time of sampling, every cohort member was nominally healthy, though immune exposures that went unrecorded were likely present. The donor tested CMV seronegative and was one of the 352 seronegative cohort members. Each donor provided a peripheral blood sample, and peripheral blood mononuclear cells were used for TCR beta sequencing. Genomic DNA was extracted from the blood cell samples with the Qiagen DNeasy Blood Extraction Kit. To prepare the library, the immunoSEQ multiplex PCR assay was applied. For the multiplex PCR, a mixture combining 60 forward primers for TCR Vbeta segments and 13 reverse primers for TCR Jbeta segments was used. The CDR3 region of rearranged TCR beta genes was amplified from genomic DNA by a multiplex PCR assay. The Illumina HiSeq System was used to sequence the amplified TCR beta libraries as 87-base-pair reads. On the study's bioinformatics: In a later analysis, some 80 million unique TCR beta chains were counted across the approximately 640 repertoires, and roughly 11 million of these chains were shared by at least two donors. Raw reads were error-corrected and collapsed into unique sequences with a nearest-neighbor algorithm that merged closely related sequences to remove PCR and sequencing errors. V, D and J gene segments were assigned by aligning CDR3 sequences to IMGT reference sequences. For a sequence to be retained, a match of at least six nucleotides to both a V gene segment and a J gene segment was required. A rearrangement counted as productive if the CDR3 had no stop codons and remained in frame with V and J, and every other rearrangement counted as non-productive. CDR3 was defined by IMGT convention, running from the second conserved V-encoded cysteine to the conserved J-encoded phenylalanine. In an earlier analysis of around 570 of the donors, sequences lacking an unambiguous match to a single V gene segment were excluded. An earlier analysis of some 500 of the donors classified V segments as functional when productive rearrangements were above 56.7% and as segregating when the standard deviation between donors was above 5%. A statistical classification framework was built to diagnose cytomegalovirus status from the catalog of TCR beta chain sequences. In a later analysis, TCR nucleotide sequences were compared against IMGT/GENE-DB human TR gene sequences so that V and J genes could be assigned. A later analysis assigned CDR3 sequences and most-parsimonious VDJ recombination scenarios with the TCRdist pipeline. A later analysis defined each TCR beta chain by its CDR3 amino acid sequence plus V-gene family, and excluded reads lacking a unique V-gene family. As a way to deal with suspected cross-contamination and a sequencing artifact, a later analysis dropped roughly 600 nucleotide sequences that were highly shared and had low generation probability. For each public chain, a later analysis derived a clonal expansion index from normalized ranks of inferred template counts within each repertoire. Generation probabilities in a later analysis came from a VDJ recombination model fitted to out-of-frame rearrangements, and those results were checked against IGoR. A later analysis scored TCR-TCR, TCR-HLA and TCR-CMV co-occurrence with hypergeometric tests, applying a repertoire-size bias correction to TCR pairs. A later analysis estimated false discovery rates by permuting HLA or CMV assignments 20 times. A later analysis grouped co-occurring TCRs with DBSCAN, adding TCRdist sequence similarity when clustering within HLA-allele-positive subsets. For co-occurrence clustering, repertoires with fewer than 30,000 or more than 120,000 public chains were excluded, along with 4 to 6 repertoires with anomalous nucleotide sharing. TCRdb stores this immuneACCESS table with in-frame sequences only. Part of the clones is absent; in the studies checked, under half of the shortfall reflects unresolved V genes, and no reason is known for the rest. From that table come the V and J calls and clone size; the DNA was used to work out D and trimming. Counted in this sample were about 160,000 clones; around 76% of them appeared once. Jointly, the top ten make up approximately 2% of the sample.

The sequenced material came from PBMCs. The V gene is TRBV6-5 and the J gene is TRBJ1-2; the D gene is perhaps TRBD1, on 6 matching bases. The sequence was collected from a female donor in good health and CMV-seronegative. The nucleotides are TGTGCCAGCAGTTACTCAAGGGACATCTCTAACTATGGCTACACCTTC. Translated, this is CASSYSRDISNYGYTF.